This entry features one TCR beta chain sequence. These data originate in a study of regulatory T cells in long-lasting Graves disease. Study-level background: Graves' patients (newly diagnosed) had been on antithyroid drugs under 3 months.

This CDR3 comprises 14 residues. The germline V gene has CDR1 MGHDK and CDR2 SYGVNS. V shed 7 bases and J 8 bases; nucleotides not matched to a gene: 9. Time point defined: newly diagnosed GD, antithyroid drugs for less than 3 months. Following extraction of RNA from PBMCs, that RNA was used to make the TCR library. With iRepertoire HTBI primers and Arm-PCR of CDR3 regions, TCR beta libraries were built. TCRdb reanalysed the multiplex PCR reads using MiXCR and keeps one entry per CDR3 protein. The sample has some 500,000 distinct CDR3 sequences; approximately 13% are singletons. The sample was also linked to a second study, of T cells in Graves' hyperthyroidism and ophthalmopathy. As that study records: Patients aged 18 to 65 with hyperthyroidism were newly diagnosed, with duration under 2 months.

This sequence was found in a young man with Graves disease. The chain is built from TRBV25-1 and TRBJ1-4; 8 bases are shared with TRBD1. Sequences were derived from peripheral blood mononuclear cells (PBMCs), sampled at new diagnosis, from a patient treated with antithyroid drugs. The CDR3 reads CASMFGTGKEKLFF. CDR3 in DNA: TGTGCCAGCATGTTCGGGACAGGCAAAGAAAAACTGTTTTTT.